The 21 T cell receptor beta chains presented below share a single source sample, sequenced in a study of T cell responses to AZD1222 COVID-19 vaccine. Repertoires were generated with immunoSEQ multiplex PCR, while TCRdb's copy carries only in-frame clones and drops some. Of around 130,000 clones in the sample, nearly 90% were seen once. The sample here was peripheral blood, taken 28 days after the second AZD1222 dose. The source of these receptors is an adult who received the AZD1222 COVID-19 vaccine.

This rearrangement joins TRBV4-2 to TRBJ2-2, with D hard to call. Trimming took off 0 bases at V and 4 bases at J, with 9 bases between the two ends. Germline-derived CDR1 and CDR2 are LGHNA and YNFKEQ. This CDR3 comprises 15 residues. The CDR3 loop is CASSQDWSITGELFF. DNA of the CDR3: TGTGCCAGCAGCCAAGATTGGTCAATCACCGGGGAGCTGTTTTTT.

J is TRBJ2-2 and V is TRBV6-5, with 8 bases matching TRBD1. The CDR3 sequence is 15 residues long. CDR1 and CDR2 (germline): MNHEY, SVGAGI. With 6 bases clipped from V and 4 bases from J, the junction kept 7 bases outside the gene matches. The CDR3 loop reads CASRTQGAVTGELFF. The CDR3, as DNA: TGTGCCAGCAGAACGCAGGGGGCGGTCACCGGGGAGCTGTTTTTT.

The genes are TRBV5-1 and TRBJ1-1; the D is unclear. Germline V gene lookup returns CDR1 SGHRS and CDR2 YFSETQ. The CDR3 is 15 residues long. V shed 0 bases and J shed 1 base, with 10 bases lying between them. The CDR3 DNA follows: TGCGCCAGCAGCTTGGGGAGGTTCGGGAACACTGAAGCTTTCTTT. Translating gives CASSLGRFGNTEAFF.

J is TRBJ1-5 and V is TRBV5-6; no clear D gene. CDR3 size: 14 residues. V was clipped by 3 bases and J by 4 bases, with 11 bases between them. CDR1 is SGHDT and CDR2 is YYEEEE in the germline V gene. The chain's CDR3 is CASSSGRRNQPQHF. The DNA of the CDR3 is TGTGCCAGCAGCTCTGGACGGAGAAATCAGCCCCAGCATTTT. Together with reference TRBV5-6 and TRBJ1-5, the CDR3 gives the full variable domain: DAGVTQSPTHLIKTRGQQVTLRCSPKSGHDTVSWYQQALGQGPQFIFQYYEEEERQRGNFPDRFSGHQFPNYSSELNVNALLLGDSALYLCASSSGRRNQPQHFGDGTRLSIL.

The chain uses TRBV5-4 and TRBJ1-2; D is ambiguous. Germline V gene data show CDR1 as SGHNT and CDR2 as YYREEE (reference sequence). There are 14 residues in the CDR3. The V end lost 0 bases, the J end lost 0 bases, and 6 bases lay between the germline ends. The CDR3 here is CASSLAGANYGYTF. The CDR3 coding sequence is TGTGCCAGCAGCTTGGCCGGAGCTAACTATGGCTACACCTTC.

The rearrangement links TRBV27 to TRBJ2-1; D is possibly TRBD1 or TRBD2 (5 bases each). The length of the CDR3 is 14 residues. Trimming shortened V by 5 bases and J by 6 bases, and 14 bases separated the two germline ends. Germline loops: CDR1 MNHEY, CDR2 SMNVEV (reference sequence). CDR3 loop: CASSPSGPTNEQFF. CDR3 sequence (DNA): TGTGCCAGCAGTCCATCGGGACCAACCAATGAGCAGTTCTTC.

The CDR3 DNA follows: TGTGCCAGCAGTGAAGCCCAGGGTACTAACTATGGCTACACCTTC. It is translated as CASSEAQGTNYGYTF. This sequence joins TRBV6-1 and TRBJ1-2; a possible D gene is TRBD1 (5 bases). The CDR3 has 15 residues. The germline V and J ends were trimmed by 0 bases and 0 bases, with 8 bases remaining between them. From germline, CDR1 is MNHNS and CDR2 SASEGT.

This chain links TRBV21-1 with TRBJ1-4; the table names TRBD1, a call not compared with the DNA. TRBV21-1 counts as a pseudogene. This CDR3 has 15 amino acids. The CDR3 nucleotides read TGTGCCAGCAGCAACAGGACAGGGTTTGCTGAAAAACTGTTTTTT. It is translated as CASSNRTGFAEKLFF.

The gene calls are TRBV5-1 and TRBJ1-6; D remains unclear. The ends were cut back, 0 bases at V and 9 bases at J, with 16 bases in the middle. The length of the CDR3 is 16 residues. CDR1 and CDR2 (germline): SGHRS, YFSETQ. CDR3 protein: CASSLDDPKRGSPLHF. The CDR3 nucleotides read TGCGCCAGCAGCTTGGACGATCCGAAACGGGGTTCACCCCTCCACTTT.

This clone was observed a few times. The CDR3 coding sequence is TGTGCCAGCAGCCGCACCGTGGGGGTGGCCACTGAAGCTTTCTTT. Amino acids: CASSRTVGVATEAFF. This chain links TRBV7-3 with TRBJ1-1, with D possibly matching TRBD1 (5 bases). This CDR3 is 15 amino acids long. Germline V lookup: CDR1 SGHTA, CDR2 FQGTGA. V was pared by 5 bases and J by 4 bases, with 17 bases between.

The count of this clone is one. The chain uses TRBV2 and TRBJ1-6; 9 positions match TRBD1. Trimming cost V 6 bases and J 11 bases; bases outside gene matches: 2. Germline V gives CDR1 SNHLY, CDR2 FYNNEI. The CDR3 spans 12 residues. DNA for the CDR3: TGTGCCAGCAGGAACAGGGGGCCACCCCTCCACTTT. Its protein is CASRNRGPPLHF. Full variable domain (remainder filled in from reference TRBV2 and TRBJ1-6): EPEVTQTPSHQVTQMGQEVILRCVPISNHLYFYWYRQILGQKVEFLVSFYNNEISEKSEIFDDQFSVERPDGSNFTLKIRSTKLEDSAMYFCASRNRGPPLHFGNGTRLTVT.

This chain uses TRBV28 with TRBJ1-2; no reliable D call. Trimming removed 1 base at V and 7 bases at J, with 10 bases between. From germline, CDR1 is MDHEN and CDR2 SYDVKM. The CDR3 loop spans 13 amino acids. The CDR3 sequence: CASSLSGIAGYTF. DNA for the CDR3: TGTGCCAGCAGTTTATCGGGGATTGCTGGCTACACCTTC.

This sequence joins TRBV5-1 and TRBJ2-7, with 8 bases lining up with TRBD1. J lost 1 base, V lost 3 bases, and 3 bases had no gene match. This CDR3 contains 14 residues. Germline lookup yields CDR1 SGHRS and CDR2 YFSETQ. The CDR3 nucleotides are TGCGCCAGCAGCTCCCGACAGGGGTCCTACGAGCAGTACTTC. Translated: CASSSRQGSYEQYF.

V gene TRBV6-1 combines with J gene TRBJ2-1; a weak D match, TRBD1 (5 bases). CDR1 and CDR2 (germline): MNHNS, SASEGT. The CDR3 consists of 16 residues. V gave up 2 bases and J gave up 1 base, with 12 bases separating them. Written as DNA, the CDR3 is TGTGCCAGCAGTGAAAGGGGAATGGCGTCCTACAATGAGCAGTTCTTC. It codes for CASSERGMASYNEQFF.

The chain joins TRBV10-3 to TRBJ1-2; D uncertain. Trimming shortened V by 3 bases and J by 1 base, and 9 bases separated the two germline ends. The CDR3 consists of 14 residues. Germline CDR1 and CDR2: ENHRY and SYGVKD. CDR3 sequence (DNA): TGTGCCATCAGTGATGCAGCTTTTAACTATGGCTACACCTTC. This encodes CAISDAAFNYGYTF.

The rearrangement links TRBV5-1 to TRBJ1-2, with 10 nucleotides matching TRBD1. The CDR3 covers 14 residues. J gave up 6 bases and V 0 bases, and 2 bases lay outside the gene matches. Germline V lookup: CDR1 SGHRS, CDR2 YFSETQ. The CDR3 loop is CASSLVGQGNGYTF. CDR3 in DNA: TGCGCCAGCAGCTTGGTGGGACAGGGGAATGGCTACACCTTC.

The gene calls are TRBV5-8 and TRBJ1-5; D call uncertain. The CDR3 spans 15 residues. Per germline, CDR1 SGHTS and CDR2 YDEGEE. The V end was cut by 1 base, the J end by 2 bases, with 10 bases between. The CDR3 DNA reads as TGTGCCAGCAGCTTGTGGGAAAGAGGCAATCAGCCCCAGCATTTT. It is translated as CASSLWERGNQPQHF.

CDR3 sequence (DNA): TGTGCCAGCAGCTTGGATGGGACGTATAATTCACCCCTCCACTTT. It specifies CASSLDGTYNSPLHF. The chain joins TRBV5-6 to TRBJ1-6; TRBD1 is a possible D gene (5 bases). Trimming shortened V by 0 bases and J by 4 bases, and 8 bases separated the two germline ends. The CDR3 sequence is 15 residues long. The germline CDR1 and CDR2 sequences are SGHDT and YYEEEE. Using reference TRBV5-6 and TRBJ1-6 for the parts outside the CDR3, the full variable domain is DAGVTQSPTHLIKTRGQQVTLRCSPKSGHDTVSWYQQALGQGPQFIFQYYEEEERQRGNFPDRFSGHQFPNYSSELNVNALLLGDSALYLCASSLDGTYNSPLHFGNGTRLTVT.

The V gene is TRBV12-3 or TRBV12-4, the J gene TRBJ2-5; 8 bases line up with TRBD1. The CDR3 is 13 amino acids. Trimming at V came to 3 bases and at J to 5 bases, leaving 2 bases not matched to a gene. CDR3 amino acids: CASSLTGVETQYF. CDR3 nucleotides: TGTGCCAGCAGTTTGACAGGGGTGGAGACCCAGTACTTC.

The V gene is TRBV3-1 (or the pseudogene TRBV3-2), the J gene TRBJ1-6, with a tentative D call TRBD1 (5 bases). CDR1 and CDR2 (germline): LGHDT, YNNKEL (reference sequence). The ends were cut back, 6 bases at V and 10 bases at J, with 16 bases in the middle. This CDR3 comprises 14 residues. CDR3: CASRGTYDGSPLHF. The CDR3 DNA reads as TGTGCCAGCAGAGGGACCTACGACGGGTCACCCCTCCACTTT.

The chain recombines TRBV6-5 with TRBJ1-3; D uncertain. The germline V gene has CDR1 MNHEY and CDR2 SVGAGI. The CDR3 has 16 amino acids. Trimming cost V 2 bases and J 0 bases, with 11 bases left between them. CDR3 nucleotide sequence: TGTGCCAGCAGTTACAACAGCTACAGCTCTGGAAACACCATATATTTT. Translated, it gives CASSYNSYSSGNTIYF.